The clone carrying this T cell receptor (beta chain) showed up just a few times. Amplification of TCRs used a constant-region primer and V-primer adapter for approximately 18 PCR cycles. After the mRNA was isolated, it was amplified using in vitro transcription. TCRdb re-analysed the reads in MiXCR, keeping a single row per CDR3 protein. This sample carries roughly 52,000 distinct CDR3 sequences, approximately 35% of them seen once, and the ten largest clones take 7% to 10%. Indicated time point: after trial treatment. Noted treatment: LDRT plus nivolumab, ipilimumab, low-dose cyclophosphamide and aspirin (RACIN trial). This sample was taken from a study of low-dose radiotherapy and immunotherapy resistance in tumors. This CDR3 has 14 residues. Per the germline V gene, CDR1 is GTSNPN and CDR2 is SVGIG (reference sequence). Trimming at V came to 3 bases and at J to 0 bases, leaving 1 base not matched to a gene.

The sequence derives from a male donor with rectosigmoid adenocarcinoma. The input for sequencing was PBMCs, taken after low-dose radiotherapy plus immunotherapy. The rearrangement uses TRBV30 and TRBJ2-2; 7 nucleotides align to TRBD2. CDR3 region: CAWRAGSNTGELFF. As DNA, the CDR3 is TGTGCCTGGAGAGCGGGGTCGAACACCGGGGAGCTGTTTTTT.